These 27 T cell receptor beta chains were all obtained from the same sample, sequenced in a study of CD8+ T cells in alopecia areata. cDNA prepared by RNA extraction and subsequent reverse transcription served as the template for sequencing. Sequencing was performed with immunoSEQ multiplex PCR; in TCRdb, only in-frame clones are kept and a portion is missing. The data show 110,000 to 150,000 clones, 45% to 60% seen once. Regarding treatment: oral pan-JAK inhibitor, 5-10 mg twice daily. The sequenced sample was CD8+ T cells sorted from blood, obtained at week 4, from a patient treated with tofacitinib. Receptors originate from a human donor with alopecia areata.

The CDR3 region is CASSSRQGSQPQHF. CDR3 DNA sequence: TGTGCCAGCAGTTCGAGACAGGGCAGTCAGCCCCAGCATTTT. The chain employs TRBV27 and TRBJ1-5, with 7 nucleotides matching TRBD1. V was pared by 4 bases and J by 6 bases, with 6 bases of the junction left unmatched. Germline V gene data show CDR1 as MNHEY and CDR2 as SMNVEV (reference sequence). This CDR3 has 14 residues.

This clone has only a few counts. The chain links TRBV6-6 to TRBJ2-2, with D maybe TRBD2 (5 bases). V lost 10 bases and J 7 bases, leaving 10 bases between the germline ends. Germline V gives CDR1 MNHNY, CDR2 SVGAGI (reference sequence). This CDR3 region has 11 residues. CDR3 nucleotide sequence: TGTGCCACCCGTGCGGGCGGGGAGCTGTTTTTT. Translating gives CATRAGGELFF.

J is TRBJ1-2 and V is TRBV12-5; 9 bases are shared with TRBD1. Germline trimming cut 5 bases from V and 4 bases from J; bases unmatched to any gene: 11. Germline V gives CDR1 LGHNT, CDR2 FRNRAP. This CDR3 region has 16 residues. CDR3 region: CASGPQPRTGVYGYTF. Here the CDR3 DNA reads TGTGCTAGTGGTCCCCAACCTCGGACAGGGGTCTATGGCTACACCTTC.

This clone was picked up a small number of times. The chain combines TRBV29-1 with TRBJ2-3; weak D call: TRBD2 (6 bases). CDR3 size: 14 residues. The V gene lost 1 base and the J gene lost 1 base, with 9 bases spanning the gap. Per the germline V gene, CDR1 is SQVTM and CDR2 is ANQGSEA. CDR3 residues: CSVEGGERTDTQYF. The CDR3 DNA reads as TGCAGCGTTGAAGGGGGGGAACGCACAGATACGCAGTATTTT.

The gene calls are TRBV27 and TRBJ2-7; D remains unclear. Germline loops: CDR1 MNHEY, CDR2 SMNVEV (reference sequence). Trimming shortened V by 2 bases and J by 6 bases, and 14 bases separated the two germline ends. This CDR3 is built from 14 residues. CDR3 region: CASSLERDGREQYF. The CDR3 coding sequence is TGTGCCAGCAGTTTAGAAAGAGACGGTCGCGAGCAGTACTTC.

This clone was observed a few times. The chain couples TRBV7-9 to TRBJ1-2, with 10 positions matching TRBD1. Germline CDR1 reads SEHNR; CDR2 reads FQNEAQ (reference sequence). The V gene end was trimmed by 5 bases and the J gene end by 6 bases; junction bases not matched to a gene: 9. CDR3 length: 15 amino acids. The CDR3 spells CASSAPGQGYDGYTF. CDR3 DNA: TGTGCCAGCAGCGCACCGGGACAGGGGTATGATGGCTACACCTTC.

This sequence joins TRBV6-6 and TRBJ2-7; D ambiguous. Trimming left V 2 bases short and J 7 bases short, with 12 bases between. Germline V lookup: CDR1 MNHNY, CDR2 SVGAGI (reference sequence). The CDR3 covers 13 residues. The CDR3 loop is CASSYPHLEEQYF. The CDR3 DNA follows: TGTGCCAGCAGTTACCCTCACCTCGAGGAGCAGTACTTC.

This rearrangement joins TRBV5-6 to TRBJ2-7, with 8 bases that match TRBD1. The CDR3 contains 14 residues. Germline V gives CDR1 SGHDT, CDR2 YYEEEE. The trim removed 3 bases at V and 7 bases at J, leaving 9 bases unmatched. In nucleotides, the CDR3 is TGTGCCAGCAGCTGGGACAGGTCCCCGGGGGAGCAGTACTTC. It encodes CASSWDRSPGEQYF. The full variable domain, with the rest looked up from reference TRBV5-6 and TRBJ2-7, is DAGVTQSPTHLIKTRGQQVTLRCSPKSGHDTVSWYQQALGQGPQFIFQYYEEEERQRGNFPDRFSGHQFPNYSSELNVNALLLGDSALYLCASSWDRSPGEQYFGPGTRLTVT.

The CDR3 loop reads CAISEGPYEQYF. CDR3 bases: TGTGCCATCAGTGAGGGACCTTACGAGCAGTACTTC. The chain joins TRBV10-3 to TRBJ2-7; D gene uncertain. CDR1 is ENHRY and CDR2 is SYGVKD in the germline V gene. Trimming shortened V by 2 bases and J by 4 bases, and 6 bases separated the two germline ends. The CDR3 has 12 residues.

This chain uses TRBV29-1 with TRBJ2-7, with D tentatively TRBD2 (5 bases). The germline V gene encodes CDR1 SQVTM and CDR2 ANQGSEA. The CDR3 loop spans 12 amino acids. Trimming shortened V by 4 bases and J by 4 bases, and 11 bases separated the two germline ends. CDR3 region: CSVVGGPYEQYF. The CDR3 DNA is TGCAGCGTTGTAGGCGGGCCATACGAGCAGTACTTC.

This clone was counted ten times or more. The rearrangement links TRBV27 to TRBJ2-7; D is undetermined. There are 13 residues in the CDR3. Trimming left V 5 bases short and J 0 bases short, with 8 bases between. Germline CDR1 and CDR2: MNHEY and SMNVEV (reference sequence). Here the CDR3 reads CASSTRVSYEQYF. CDR3 nucleotides: TGTGCCAGCAGTACCCGGGTCTCCTACGAGCAGTACTTC.

The table lists this clone with a few counts. V usage is TRBV29-1 and J usage is TRBJ2-5; the D is unclear. The V and J ends lost 2 bases and 9 bases respectively, with 13 bases between them. Germline lookup yields CDR1 SQVTM and CDR2 ANQGSEA. This CDR3 is built from 12 residues. CDR3 sequence: CSVETVGRAQYF. In DNA, the CDR3 is TGCAGCGTTGAAACAGTGGGTCGGGCCCAGTACTTC.

This clone was recorded once. The V gene is TRBV6-5, the J gene TRBJ2-5; D may be TRBD2 (7 bases). CDR1 MNHEY and CDR2 SVGAGI come from the germline V gene. The CDR3 covers 14 residues. V shed 6 bases and J shed 5 bases, with 16 bases lying between them. CDR3 sequence reads: CASSISGGMETQYF. The CDR3 DNA reads TGTGCCAGCAGCATCTCGGGGGGCATGGAGACCCAGTACTTC.

The V call is TRBV25-1, the J call TRBJ1-1, with 7 bases fitting TRBD1. The length of the CDR3 is 14 residues. The V gene's germline CDR1 is MGHDK and CDR2 SYGVNS. V dropped 3 bases and J dropped 4; count of bases not matched to a gene: 5. The CDR3 bases are TGTGCCAGCAGTGAGGGGGCAGGGGGCACTGAAGCTTTCTTT. Its protein product is CASSEGAGGTEAFF.

The V gene is TRBV30, the J gene TRBJ2-2, with 8 bases lining up with TRBD1. V was pared by 5 bases and J by 1 base, with 6 bases of the junction left unmatched. The CDR3 runs to 15 residues. Germline CDR1 and CDR2: GTSNPN and SVGIG (reference sequence). The chain's CDR3 is CAWATGTGNTGELFF. The CDR3 nucleotides are TGTGCCTGGGCAACCGGGACAGGGAACACCGGGGAGCTGTTTTTT. The full variable domain, completed using reference TRBV30 and TRBJ2-2, is SQTIHQWPATLVQPVGSPLSLECTVEGTSNPNLYWYRQAAGRGLQLLFYSVGIGQISSEVPQNLSASRPQDRQFILSSKKLLLSDSGFYLCAWATGTGNTGELFFGEGSRLTVL.

The chain joins TRBV27 to TRBJ2-5; 8 nucleotides match TRBD1. The J segment lost 0 bases and the V segment lost 9 bases, leaving 3 bases of the junction unmatched. Per germline, CDR1 MNHEY and CDR2 SMNVEV (reference sequence). The CDR3 has 13 amino acids. CDR3 residues: CASRDRYQETQYF. CDR3 nucleotides: TGTGCCAGTCGGGACAGGTACCAAGAGACCCAGTACTTC.

The chain employs TRBV27 and TRBJ2-7, with D possibly being TRBD1 (5 bases). The V gene's germline CDR1 is MNHEY and CDR2 SMNVEV (reference sequence). The V end lost 3 bases, the J end lost 4 bases, and 10 bases lay between the germline ends. The CDR3 totals 13 residues. The CDR3 reads CASSLNSGYEQYF. The CDR3 bases are TGTGCCAGCAGTTTGAATTCAGGGTACGAGCAGTACTTC.

V usage is TRBV30 and J usage is TRBJ2-7, with D maybe TRBD1 (5 bases). V dropped 2 bases and J dropped 0 bases, with 8 bases sitting between them. CDR1 and CDR2 from the germline V gene are GTSNPN and SVGIG (reference sequence). The CDR3 spans 13 residues. The CDR3 region is CAWSWGTSYEQYF. The CDR3 nucleotides are TGTGCCTGGAGTTGGGGCACCTCCTACGAGCAGTACTTC.

The chain uses TRBV7-2 and TRBJ1-3, with D possibly TRBD1 on 6 matching bases. V was shortened by 5 bases and J by 1 base, with 15 bases between the two germline ends. The germline gives CDR1 SGHTA, CDR2 FQGNSA. There are 16 residues in the CDR3. This CDR3 is CASSPLGGFSGNTIYF. The CDR3 bases are TGTGCCAGCAGCCCCCTAGGGGGGTTTTCTGGAAACACCATATATTTT.

This clone has just a few counts. This sequence joins TRBV29-1 and TRBJ1-5, with a possible D match to TRBD1 (5 bases). V lost 4 bases and J 6 bases, leaving 13 bases between the germline ends. Germline lookup yields CDR1 SQVTM and CDR2 ANQGSEA. The CDR3 sequence is 13 residues long. Here the CDR3 reads CSVGVRGAQPQHF. CDR3 in DNA: TGCAGCGTTGGTGTAAGGGGAGCTCAGCCCCAGCATTTT.

The J gene is TRBJ2-7, the V gene TRBV19; weak D call: TRBD1 (7 bases). The CDR3 covers 13 residues. V gave up 8 bases and J gave up 2 bases, with 13 bases separating them. CDR1 and CDR2 from the germline V gene are LNHDA and SQIVND (reference sequence). CDR3 in DNA: TGTGCCAGTGGCGGGGACAGTCCCTACGAGCAGTACTTC. Translation: CASGGDSPYEQYF.

The table lists this clone with many counts. The chain combines TRBV6-5 with TRBJ2-1; TRBD2 agrees at 8 bases. The CDR3 totals 15 residues. Unmatched junction bases numbered 7, after V lost 1 base and J lost 8 bases. Germline-derived CDR1 and CDR2 are MNHEY and SVGAGI. For the CDR3, the DNA is TGTGCCAGCAGTTACTTAAGCGGGGGTTGGGATGAGCAGTTCTTC. Its protein is CASSYLSGGWDEQFF.

The rearrangement links TRBV7-6 to TRBJ2-5, with D tentatively TRBD2 (6 bases). The CDR3 is made up of 14 amino acids. Per the germline V gene, CDR1 is SGHVS and CDR2 is FNYEAQ. V was trimmed by 5 bases and J by 1 base, leaving 11 bases between them. The CDR3 spells CASSPTSSQETQYF. The DNA for the CDR3 is TGTGCCAGCAGCCCCACTAGCTCCCAAGAGACCCAGTACTTC.

This chain links TRBV7-8 with TRBJ2-1; D is perhaps TRBD1 or TRBD2 (5 bases each). The CDR3 runs to 13 residues. CDR1 SGHVS and CDR2 FQNEAQ come from the germline V gene. V lost 5 bases to trimming and J lost 12 bases, with 17 bases between them. The CDR3 here is CASSPGADIAQFF. CDR3 sequence (DNA): TGTGCCAGCAGCCCCGGGGCCGACATCGCGCAGTTCTTC.

The chain employs TRBV30 and TRBJ1-1, with D hard to call. Trimming left V 2 bases short and J 1 base short, with 5 bases between. Germline CDR1 reads GTSNPN; CDR2 reads SVGIG (reference sequence). The CDR3 spans 12 residues. As DNA, the CDR3 is TGTGCCTGGAGTCGTACGAACACTGAAGCTTTCTTT. Its translation: CAWSRTNTEAFF.

The V and J genes are TRBV30 and TRBJ1-3; D perhaps matches TRBD1 (5 bases). The CDR3 is 13 amino acids. Germline V gene sequence: CDR1 GTSNPN, CDR2 SVGIG (reference sequence). Trimming removed 4 bases from V and 7 bases from J, with 14 bases in between. CDR3 DNA sequence: TGTGCCTGGATCACGGGACTTCCGAACACCATATATTTT. Protein product: CAWITGLPNTIYF. Combining the CDR3 with reference TRBV30 and TRBJ1-3 gives the whole variable domain SQTIHQWPATLVQPVGSPLSLECTVEGTSNPNLYWYRQAAGRGLQLLFYSVGIGQISSEVPQNLSASRPQDRQFILSSKKLLLSDSGFYLCAWITGLPNTIYFGEGSWLTVV.

The chain recombines TRBV30 with TRBJ2-3; 8 bases map to TRBD2. CDR3 length: 17 residues. Germline trimming cut 2 bases from V and 0 bases from J; bases unmatched to any gene: 10. Germline V gene data show CDR1 as GTSNPN and CDR2 as SVGIG (reference sequence). The chain's CDR3 is CAWSKLAGLASTDTQYF. CDR3 DNA sequence: TGTGCCTGGAGTAAGCTAGCGGGCCTTGCTAGCACAGATACGCAGTATTTT.